This TCR beta chain was obtained from a study of blood T cell repertoires in COVID-19. Across the study: Samples came from the United States, Italy and Spain, spanning acute and convalescent COVID-19.

Cohorts were determined from participant-reported clinical history. Only in-frame clones appear in the TCRdb table, and some are missing; sequencing was by immunoSEQ multiplex PCR. The sample holds some 420,000 clones, 80% to 90% seen once. V was pared by 6 bases and J by 0 bases, with 12 bases between. CDR1 and CDR2 (germline): MNHEY, SVGAGI. The CDR3 runs to 15 residues. The chain employs TRBV6-5 and TRBJ1-3; D remains ambiguous. The TCR comes from a man younger than 40 who had recovered from COVID-19. Source material: PBMCs or T cells enriched from blood (not recorded which). CDR3 bases: TGTGCCAGCAGCGCTGGGAGCCTCTCTGGAAACACCATATATTTT. It is translated as CASSAGSLSGNTIYF.